This T cell receptor (beta chain) was retrieved from a study of T-cell reconstitution after alpha-beta-depleted transplantation in children. Overall study findings and caveats: Reportedly, roughly two months post-transplant, alpha-beta T cells arose from several hundred expanded graft clones.

There are many counts of this clonotype. As yet, its antigen is unknown. The junction had 19 bases not matched to a gene; V was cut back by 3 bases and J by 6 bases. The CDR3 spans 19 residues. Germline V CDR1 and CDR2: SGDLS, YYNGEE. A library of TCRbeta sequences, prepared with unique molecular identifiers, was generated. Each CDR3 protein gets one entry after TCRdb re-called the PCR reads with MiXCR. The sample holds roughly 220,000 distinct CDR3 sequences, around 8.4% seen once. The starting material was PBMCs, mostly from graft donor cells, obtained 360 days after TCRalphabeta/CD19-depleted stem cell transplant. The receptor's source is a male patient aged 2 to 9 who had a stem cell transplant for acute myeloid leukemia, so the T cells may come from the graft donor. The rearrangement links TRBV9 to TRBJ2-2; 8 bases align to TRBD2. In DNA form, the CDR3 reads TGTGCCAGCAGCGCAGGACCATGGCCGGGACTAGGAATTTCCGGGGAGCTGTTTTTT. Translation: CASSAGPWPGLGISGELFF.